A single sample is the source of the 27 T cell receptor beta chains below, sequenced in a study of blood T cell repertoires in COVID-19 (dated by TCRdb to the early 2020s). The library was built by means of the immunoSEQ multiplex PCR assay. As stored in TCRdb, this immuneACCESS dataset retains in-frame rearrangements with V and J assigned. A fraction of the clones does not appear; measured against another copy, unresolved V genes explain less than half of the discrepancy, and the remainder lacks a known reason. Recorded for this sample are 150,000 to 250,000 clones; 94% of them occurred a single time. In total, the top ten clones hold 0.76% of the sample. The sample taken for sequencing was peripheral blood. The receptors derive from a man younger than 45 with COVID-19, enrolled during active disease.

The chain recombines TRBV10-3 with TRBJ2-3, with 9 positions matching TRBD2. V shed 6 bases, J shed 6 bases, and the junction held 4 bases outside the gene matches. In germline, CDR1 is ENHRY, CDR2 SYGVKD. This CDR3 spans 13 amino acids. Written as DNA, the CDR3 is TGTGCCATCAGAGGGACTAGCAAGGATACGCAGTATTTT. This codes for CAIRGTSKDTQYF.

This chain joins TRBV7-3 and TRBJ1-2; maybe TRBD1 (6 bases). In germline, CDR1 is SGHTA, CDR2 FQGTGA. The CDR3 runs to 14 residues. Deletions cut 5 bases from V and 10 bases from J, with 20 bases between. For the CDR3, the DNA is TGTGCCAGCAGCGCAGACAGGATCTCATCGGACTACACCTTC. This translates into CASSADRISSDYTF. The whole variable domain, remainder taken from reference TRBV7-3 and TRBJ1-2, is GAGVSQTPSNKVTEKGKYVELRCDPISGHTALYWYRQSLGQGPEFLIYFQGTGAADDSGLPNDRFFAVRPEGSVSTLKIQRTERGDSAVYLCASSADRISSDYTFGSGTRLTVV.

V gene TRBV27 combines with J gene TRBJ2-3; TRBD2 matches at 15 bases. Germline V gene data show CDR1 as MNHEY and CDR2 as SMNVEV (reference sequence). CDR3 length equals 16 residues. V gave up 4 bases and J gave up 4 bases; unmatched junction bases: 3. This chain's CDR3 is CASSWTSGGAPDTQYF. For the CDR3, the DNA is TGTGCCAGCAGTTGGACTAGCGGGGGGGCCCCAGATACGCAGTATTTT.

V and J are TRBV29-1 and TRBJ1-2; possibly TRBD1 for D (6 bases). V shed 6 bases and J shed 4 bases, with 12 bases lying between them. Germline-derived CDR1 and CDR2 are SQVTM and ANQGSEA. This CDR3 contains 12 residues. The CDR3 here is CSVEQGLYGYTF. DNA of the CDR3: TGCAGCGTGGAACAGGGACTCTATGGCTACACCTTC.

This chain joins TRBV11-3 and TRBJ1-6; perhaps TRBD1 as D (5 bases). CDR3 size: 18 residues. Germline CDR1 and CDR2: SGHNT and YENEEA. Between the trimmed V and J ends, which lost 5 bases and 8 bases, there was a span of 25 bases. The CDR3: CASSRDSPGLKRDSPLHF. In DNA, the CDR3 is TGTGCCAGCAGCCGCGACAGTCCGGGACTGAAGCGGGATTCACCCCTCCACTTT. Filled out from reference TRBV11-3 and TRBJ1-6, the complete variable domain reads EAGVVQSPRYKIIEKKQPVAFWCNPISGHNTLYWYLQNLGQGPELLIRYENEEAVDDSQLPKDRFSAERLKGVDSTLKIQPAELGDSAVYLCASSRDSPGLKRDSPLHFGNGTRLTVT.

This clone occurred once. The chain uses TRBV6-5 and TRBJ1-2; tentatively, D is TRBD1 (6 bases). The germline V and J ends were trimmed by 7 bases and 2 bases, with 14 bases remaining between them. CDR1 MNHEY and CDR2 SVGAGI come from the germline V gene. This CDR3 is 14 amino acids long. For the CDR3, the DNA is TGTGCCAGCAAACGGATGACAGGAAACTATGGCTACACCTTC. It translates to CASKRMTGNYGYTF.

This sequence joins TRBV5-6 and TRBJ1-2; 9 bases map to TRBD1. Germline V gene lookup returns CDR1 SGHDT and CDR2 YYEEEE. This CDR3 is built from 15 residues. The J segment lost 8 bases and the V segment lost 2 bases, leaving 10 bases of the junction unmatched. In DNA, the CDR3 is TGTGCCAGCAGCTTTTACCCCGGGACAGGGCGCGGCTACACCTTC. It translates to CASSFYPGTGRGYTF.

In DNA, the CDR3 is TGTGCCAGCAGCTCTCGACTAGAAGTTAGGACCGGGGAGCTGTTTTTT. It is translated as CASSSRLEVRTGELFF. The V and J genes are TRBV7-9 and TRBJ2-2; perhaps TRBD2 as D (6 bases). CDR3 size: 16 residues. The germline V gene has CDR1 SEHNR and CDR2 FQNEAQ (reference sequence). V was clipped by 4 bases and J by 5 bases, with 17 bases between them.

The J gene is TRBJ2-1, the V gene TRBV7-2, with TRBD2 as a possible D gene (5 bases). Germline CDR1 is SGHTA and CDR2 is FQGNSA. Trimming pared 1 base from V and 6 bases from J, leaving 7 bases between. The CDR3 totals 13 residues. The CDR3 region is CASSLVGINEQFF. In DNA, the CDR3 is TGTGCCAGCAGCTTAGTCGGGATCAATGAGCAGTTCTTC.

CDR3 amino acids: CASSQSDSQETQYF. CDR3 nucleotide sequence: TGTGCCAGCAGCCAATCGGACAGCCAAGAGACCCAGTACTTC. J is TRBJ2-5 and V is TRBV2; weak D call: TRBD1 (6 bases). The length of the CDR3 is 14 residues. Trimming stripped 6 bases from V and 1 base from J, with 12 bases between. Looked up from germline, CDR1 is SNHLY and CDR2 is FYNNEI.

The rearrangement joins TRBV19 to TRBJ2-5, with 11 bases aligning to TRBD1. The CDR3 loop spans 15 amino acids. Unmatched junction bases numbered 7, after V lost 5 bases and J lost 5 bases. CDR1 is LNHDA and CDR2 is SQIVND in the germline V gene (reference sequence). For the CDR3, the DNA is TGTGCCAGTAGTTCAGGACAGGGGGCTTCGGAGACCCAGTACTTC. Translation gives CASSSGQGASETQYF.

V usage is TRBV14 and J usage is TRBJ2-2, with 8 bases aligning to TRBD1. The germline gives CDR1 SGHDN, CDR2 FVKESK. Unmatched junction bases numbered 7, after V lost 6 bases and J lost 7 bases. The CDR3 extends over 14 amino acids. CDR3 coding DNA: TGTGCCAGCAGTCGGAGCACAGGGGGCGGGGAGCTGTTTTTT. It translates to CASSRSTGGGELFF. Filled out from reference TRBV14 and TRBJ2-2, the complete variable domain reads EAGVTQFPSHSVIEKGQTVTLRCDPISGHDNLYWYRRVMGKEIKFLLHFVKESKQDESGMPNNRFLAERTGGTYSTLKVQPAELEDSGVYFCASSRSTGGGELFFGEGSRLTVL.

The rearrangement links TRBV29-1 to TRBJ2-3; 11 nucleotides agree with TRBD2. The CDR3 loop spans 15 amino acids. Per germline, CDR1 SQVTM and CDR2 ANQGSEA. V shed 7 bases, J shed 5 bases, and the junction held 11 bases outside the gene matches. The CDR3 loop is CSAAETSGEGDTQYF. The CDR3 DNA sequence: TGCAGCGCCGCGGAGACTAGCGGGGAGGGAGATACGCAGTATTTT.

The gene calls are TRBV19 and TRBJ1-2; 11 bases fit TRBD1. The J segment lost 4 bases and the V segment lost 9 bases, leaving 7 bases of the junction unmatched. Germline CDR1 reads LNHDA; CDR2 reads SQIVND (reference sequence). The length of the CDR3 is 14 residues. CDR3 protein: CASRTGGRIYGYTF. The CDR3 DNA reads TGTGCCAGCAGGACAGGGGGCCGGATCTATGGCTACACCTTC.

The rearrangement links TRBV6-5 to TRBJ2-1, with 11 bases identical to TRBD2. This CDR3 region has 15 residues. Germline-derived CDR1 and CDR2 are MNHEY and SVGAGI. The J segment lost 8 bases and the V segment lost 5 bases, leaving 8 bases of the junction unmatched. The CDR3 sequence is CASSLLAGGFDEQFF. The CDR3 DNA follows: TGTGCCAGCAGTCTCCTAGCGGGGGGCTTTGATGAGCAGTTCTTC.

The rearrangement links TRBV18 to TRBJ1-4; 7 bases line up with TRBD1. The V gene's germline CDR1 is KGHSH and CDR2 LQKENI. This CDR3 is built from 16 residues. V lost 3 bases and J lost 4; bases outside the gene matches: 8. CDR3 sequence reads: CASSPSTGTDNEKLFF. The CDR3, as DNA: TGTGCCAGCTCACCGTCTACCGGGACAGATAATGAAAAACTGTTTTTT.

The rearrangement links TRBV10-3 to TRBJ1-2; D gene uncertain. Germline V lookup: CDR1 ENHRY, CDR2 SYGVKD. V shed 0 bases and J shed 4 bases, with 15 bases lying between them. This CDR3 has 16 residues. This CDR3 is CAISESTQVYLYGYTF. In nucleotides, the CDR3 is TGTGCCATCAGTGAGTCGACCCAGGTCTACCTCTATGGCTACACCTTC.

The rearrangement joins TRBV28 to TRBJ1-6; unclear D gene. CDR3 length equals 14 residues. Per the germline V gene, CDR1 is MDHEN and CDR2 is SYDVKM. Trimming removed 3 bases at V and 9 bases at J, with 12 bases between. For the CDR3, the DNA is TGTGCCAGCAGTTTTCAATCGAGGGTTTCACCCCTCCACTTT. Its protein is CASSFQSRVSPLHF.

J is TRBJ1-1 and V is TRBV7-7; no clear D. This CDR3 has 13 amino acids. V shed 2 bases and J shed 1 base, with 5 bases lying between them. Germline lookup yields CDR1 SSHAT and CDR2 FNYEAQ (reference sequence). CDR3 region: CASSLNRNTEAFF. The DNA for the CDR3 is TGTGCCAGCAGCTTAAACAGGAACACTGAAGCTTTCTTT.

This rearrangement joins TRBV6-5 to TRBJ1-1; TRBD1 matches 9 bases. The CDR3 has 16 amino acids. The junction had 10 bases not matched to a gene; V was cut back by 1 base and J by 7 bases. From germline, CDR1 is MNHEY and CDR2 SVGAGI. CDR3 DNA sequence: TGTGCCAGCAGTTACTTTCGGGACAGGGATGGAAATGAAGCTTTCTTT. This gives the protein CASSYFRDRDGNEAFF.

The CDR3 is CASSEQGDTEAFF. CDR3 DNA: TGTGCCAGCAGTGAACAGGGGGACACTGAAGCTTTCTTT. The chain joins TRBV2 to TRBJ1-1, with 7 nucleotides matching TRBD1. Germline CDR1 is SNHLY and CDR2 is FYNNEI. The CDR3 loop spans 13 amino acids. The ends lost 2 bases at V and 3 bases at J; junction bases unmatched: 0.

This chain connects TRBV3-1 (or the pseudogene TRBV3-2) to TRBJ2-5, with a weak D call TRBD2 (5 bases). Deletions cut 1 base from V and 5 bases from J, with 8 bases between. This CDR3 contains 13 residues. CDR1 is LGHDT and CDR2 is YNNKEL in the germline V gene (reference sequence). CDR3 sequence (DNA): TGTGCCAGCAGCCAAGTATCGGGGGAGACCCAGTACTTC. Translating it yields CASSQVSGETQYF.

This chain links TRBV2 with TRBJ1-5; D possibly corresponds to TRBD1 (6 bases). Germline V gene sequence: CDR1 SNHLY, CDR2 FYNNEI. Trimming left V 7 bases short and J 3 bases short, with 13 bases between. CDR3 size: 14 residues. CDR3 nucleotide sequence: TGTGCCAGCACGGTACAGGGCCACAATCAGCCCCAGCATTTT. Encoded protein: CASTVQGHNQPQHF.

The chain joins TRBV6-5 to TRBJ1-1, with 7 bases lining up with TRBD1. From germline, CDR1 is MNHEY and CDR2 SVGAGI. The V gene end was trimmed by 2 bases and the J gene end by 1 base; junction bases not matched to a gene: 1. This CDR3 is built from 14 residues. The CDR3 nucleotides are TGTGCCAGCAGTTACGGGACAGCGAACACTGAAGCTTTCTTT. Protein sequence: CASSYGTANTEAFF.

Concerning this clone itself: Other DNA sequences in the same sample also yield this CDR3. CDR3 loop: CASSFYSSYEQYF. The CDR3 coding sequence is TGTGCCAGCAGCTTTTACAGCTCCTACGAGCAGTACTTC. This sequence joins TRBV11-2 and TRBJ2-7; D not certain. This CDR3 has 13 amino acids. Deletions cut 3 bases from V and 0 bases from J, with 6 bases between. The germline V gene encodes CDR1 SGHAT and CDR2 FQNNGV.

This rearrangement joins TRBV3-1 (or the pseudogene TRBV3-2) to TRBJ1-1, with TRBD1 matching over 9 bases. CDR3 length equals 13 residues. Germline assignment: CDR1 LGHDT and CDR2 YNNKEL (reference sequence). Trimming took 6 bases from V and 3 from J; bases not matched to a gene: 2. The CDR3 sequence: CASSGQGYTEAFF. The DNA for the CDR3 is TGTGCCAGCAGTGGACAGGGGTACACTGAAGCTTTCTTT.

The chain has TRBV19 and TRBJ1-1; D is unclear. This CDR3 comprises 12 residues. V was pared by 7 bases and J by 4 bases, with 10 bases between. Germline CDR1 is LNHDA and CDR2 is SQIVND (reference sequence). In DNA, the CDR3 is TGTGCCAGTAAGCCGCGGGGCACTGAAGCTTTCTTT. This gives the protein CASKPRGTEAFF.